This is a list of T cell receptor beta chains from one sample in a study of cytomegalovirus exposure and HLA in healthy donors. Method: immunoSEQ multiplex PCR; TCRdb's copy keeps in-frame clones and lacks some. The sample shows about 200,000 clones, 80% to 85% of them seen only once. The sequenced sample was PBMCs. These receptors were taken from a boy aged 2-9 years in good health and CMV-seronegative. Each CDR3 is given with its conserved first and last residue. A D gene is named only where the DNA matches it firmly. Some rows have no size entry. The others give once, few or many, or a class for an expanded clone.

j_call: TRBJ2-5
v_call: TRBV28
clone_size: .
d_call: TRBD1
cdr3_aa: CASSSPGQGFQETQYF
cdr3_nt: TGTGCCAGCAGTTCCCCGGGACAGGGGTTCCAAGAGACCCAGTACTTC

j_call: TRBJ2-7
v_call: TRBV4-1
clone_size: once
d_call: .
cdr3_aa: CASSQVSTGSYEQYF
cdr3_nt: TGCGCCAGCAGCCAAGTCTCGACAGGTTCCTACGAGCAGTACTTC

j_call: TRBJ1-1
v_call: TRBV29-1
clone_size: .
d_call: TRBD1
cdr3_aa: CSVGDRGTEAFF
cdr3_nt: TGCAGCGTTGGGGACAGGGGAACTGAAGCTTTCTTT

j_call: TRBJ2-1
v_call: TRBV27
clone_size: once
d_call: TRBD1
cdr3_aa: CASSLRGPAEQFF
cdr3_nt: TGTGCCAGCAGTTTAAGGGGGCCCGCCGAGCAGTTCTTC

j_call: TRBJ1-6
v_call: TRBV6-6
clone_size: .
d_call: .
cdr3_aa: CASSYTEYNSPLHF
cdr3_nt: TGTGCCAGCAGTTACACGGAGTATAATTCACCCCTCCACTTT

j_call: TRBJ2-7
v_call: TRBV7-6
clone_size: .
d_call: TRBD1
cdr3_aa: CASSPDRANYNEQYF
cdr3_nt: TGTGCCAGCAGCCCCGACAGGGCAAATTATAACGAGCAGTACTTC

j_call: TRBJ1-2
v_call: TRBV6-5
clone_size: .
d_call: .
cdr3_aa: CASSYEGEGGYTF
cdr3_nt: TGTGCCAGCAGTTACGAAGGGGAGGGCGGCTACACCTTC

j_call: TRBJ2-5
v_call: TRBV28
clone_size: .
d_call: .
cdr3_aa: CASSPHSDQETQYF
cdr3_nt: TGTGCCAGCAGTCCCCACTCCGACCAAGAGACCCAGTACTTC

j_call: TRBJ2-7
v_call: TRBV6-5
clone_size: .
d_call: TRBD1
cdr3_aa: CASSLTGDEQYF
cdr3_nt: TGTGCCAGCAGTTTGACAGGGGACGAGCAGTACTTC

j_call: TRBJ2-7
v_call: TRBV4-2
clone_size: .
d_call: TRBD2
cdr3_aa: CASSHIRQRGGLTSYEQYF
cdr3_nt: TGTGCCAGCAGCCACATACGTCAGCGGGGGGGCCTAACCTCCTACGAGCAGTACTTC

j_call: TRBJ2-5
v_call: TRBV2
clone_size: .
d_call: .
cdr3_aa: CAGEGTQYF
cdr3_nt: TGTGCCGGCGAGGGGACCCAGTACTTC

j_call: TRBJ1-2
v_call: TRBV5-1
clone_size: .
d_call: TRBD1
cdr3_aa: CASSRTTGDYGYTF
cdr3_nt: TGCGCCAGCAGCCGAACGACAGGGGACTATGGCTACACCTTC

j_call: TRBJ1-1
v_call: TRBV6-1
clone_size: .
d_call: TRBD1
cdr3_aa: CASSVYGTGDRYTEAFF
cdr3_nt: TGTGCCAGCAGTGTGTACGGGACAGGGGATAGGTACACTGAAGCTTTCTTT

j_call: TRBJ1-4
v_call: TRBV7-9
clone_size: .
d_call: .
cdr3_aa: CASSSPTGMTNEKLFF
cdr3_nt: TGTGCCAGCAGCTCACCCACAGGGATGACTAATGAAAAACTGTTTTTT

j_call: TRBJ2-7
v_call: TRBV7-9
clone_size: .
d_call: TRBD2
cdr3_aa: CASSPNGIRGGASYEQYF
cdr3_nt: TGTGCCAGCAGCCCGAACGGCATTCGCGGGGGGGCCTCCTACGAGCAGTACTTC

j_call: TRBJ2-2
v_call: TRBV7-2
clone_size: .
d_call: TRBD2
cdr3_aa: CASTYGAGGNTGELFF
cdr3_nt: TGTGCCAGCACCTACGGTGCGGGAGGAAACACCGGGGAGCTGTTTTTT

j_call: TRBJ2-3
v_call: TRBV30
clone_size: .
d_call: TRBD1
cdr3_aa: CAWNRDRGQDTQYF
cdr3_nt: TGTGCCTGGAACCGGGACAGGGGACAAGATACGCAGTATTTT

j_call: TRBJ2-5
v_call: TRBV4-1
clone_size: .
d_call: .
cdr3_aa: CASSLTGPPQETQYF
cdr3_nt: TGCGCCAGCAGCCTAACAGGGCCCCCGCAAGAGACCCAGTACTTC

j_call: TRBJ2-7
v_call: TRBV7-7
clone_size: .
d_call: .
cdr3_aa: CASSPGVRGAYEQYF
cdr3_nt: TGTGCTAGCAGCCCAGGGGTCCGGGGCGCCTACGAGCAGTACTTC

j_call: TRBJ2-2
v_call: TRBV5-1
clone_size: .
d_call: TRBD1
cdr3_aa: CASSAGQGVDTGELFF
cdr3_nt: TGCGCCAGCAGCGCGGGACAGGGCGTTGACACCGGGGAGCTGTTTTTT

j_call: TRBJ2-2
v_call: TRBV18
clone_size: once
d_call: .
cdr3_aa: CASSPLILSAGELFF
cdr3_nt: TGTGCCAGCTCACCACTTATTCTGAGCGCCGGGGAGCTGTTTTTT

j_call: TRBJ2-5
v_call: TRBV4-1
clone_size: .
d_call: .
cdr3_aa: CASSPQGVETQYF
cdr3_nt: TGCGCCAGCAGCCCACAGGGAGTAGAGACCCAGTACTTC

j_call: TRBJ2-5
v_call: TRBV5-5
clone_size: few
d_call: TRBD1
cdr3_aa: CASSLTGEETQYF
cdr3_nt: TGTGCCAGCAGCCTGACAGGGGAAGAGACCCAGTACTTC

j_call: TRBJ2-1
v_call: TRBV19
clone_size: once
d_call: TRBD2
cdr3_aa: CASSRGLVADSYNEQFF
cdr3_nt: TGTGCCAGTAGTAGGGGACTAGTGGCTGACTCCTACAATGAGCAGTTCTTC

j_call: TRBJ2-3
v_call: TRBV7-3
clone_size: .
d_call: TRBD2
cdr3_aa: CASSLVPGLAGGPADTQYF
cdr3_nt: TGTGCCAGCAGCTTAGTCCCAGGACTAGCGGGGGGGCCCGCGGATACGCAGTATTTT

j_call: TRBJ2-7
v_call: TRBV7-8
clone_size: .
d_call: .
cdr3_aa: CASSPRPDSSYEQYF
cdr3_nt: TGTGCCAGCAGCCCTCGACCGGACAGCTCCTACGAGCAGTACTTC

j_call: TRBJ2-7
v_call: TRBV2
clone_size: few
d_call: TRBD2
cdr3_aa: CASSEAPTTSGKYEQYF
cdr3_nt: TGTGCCAGCAGTGAAGCGCCCACTACTAGCGGGAAATACGAGCAGTACTTC

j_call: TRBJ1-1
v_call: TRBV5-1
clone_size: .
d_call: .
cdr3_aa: CASSLPTGSTEAFF
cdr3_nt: TGCGCCAGCAGCTTGCCAACAGGGAGCACTGAAGCTTTCTTT

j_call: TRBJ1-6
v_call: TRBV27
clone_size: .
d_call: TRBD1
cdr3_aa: CASSLGQGANSPLHF
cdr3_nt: TGTGCCAGCAGTTTAGGACAGGGAGCAAATTCACCCCTCCACTTT

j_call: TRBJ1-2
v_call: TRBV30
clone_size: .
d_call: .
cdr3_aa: CASTHSNYGYTF
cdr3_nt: TGTGCCTCAACACATTCTAACTATGGCTACACCTTC

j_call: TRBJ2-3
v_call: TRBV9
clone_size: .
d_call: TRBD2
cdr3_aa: CASSIYSGRSTDTQYF
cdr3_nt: TGTGCCAGCAGCATCTATAGCGGGAGGAGCACAGATACGCAGTATTTT

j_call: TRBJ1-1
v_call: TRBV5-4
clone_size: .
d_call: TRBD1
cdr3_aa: CASSFRTGTGTAEAFF
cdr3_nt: TGTGCCAGCAGCTTCCGGACCGGGACAGGGACCGCTGAAGCTTTCTTT

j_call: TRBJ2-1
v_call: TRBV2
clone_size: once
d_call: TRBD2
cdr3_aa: CASKERGGYFF
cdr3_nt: TGTGCCAGCAAAGAGCGGGGGGGTTACTTCTTC

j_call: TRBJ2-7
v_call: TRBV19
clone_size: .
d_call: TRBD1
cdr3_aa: CASSRQGPSILYEQYF
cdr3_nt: TGTGCCAGTAGTCGACAGGGGCCCTCAATCCTCTACGAGCAGTACTTC

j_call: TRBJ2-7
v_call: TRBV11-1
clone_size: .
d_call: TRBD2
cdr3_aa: CASSLRGGAEGYEQYF
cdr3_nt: TGTGCCAGCAGCTTGCGCGGGGGGGCCGAAGGCTACGAGCAGTACTTC

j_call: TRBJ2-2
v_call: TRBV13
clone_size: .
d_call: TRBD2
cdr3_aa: CASSMTGRLAGVETGELFF
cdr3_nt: TGTGCCAGCAGCATGACAGGGCGGCTAGCGGGGGTCGAGACCGGGGAGCTGTTTTTT

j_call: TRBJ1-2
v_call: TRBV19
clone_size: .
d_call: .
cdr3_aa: CASSLEGGAVEGYTF
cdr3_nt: TGTGCCAGTAGTCTAGAGGGGGGGGCCGTGGAAGGCTACACCTTC

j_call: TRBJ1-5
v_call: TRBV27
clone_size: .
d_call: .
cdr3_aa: CASSLLVPSPISNQPQHF
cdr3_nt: TGTGCCAGCAGTTTACTGGTACCCAGTCCCATTAGCAATCAGCCCCAGCATTTT

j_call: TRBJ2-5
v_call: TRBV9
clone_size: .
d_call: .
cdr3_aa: CASSPGPGYGEETQYF
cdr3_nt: TGTGCCAGCAGCCCGGGTCCGGGATATGGGGAAGAGACCCAGTACTTC

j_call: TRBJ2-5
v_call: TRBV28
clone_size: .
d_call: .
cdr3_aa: CASSPRTAGETQYF
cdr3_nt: TGTGCCAGCAGTCCTAGGACGGCGGGAGAGACCCAGTACTTC

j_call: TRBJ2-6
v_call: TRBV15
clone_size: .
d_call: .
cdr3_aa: CATSRDKSGANVLTF
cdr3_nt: TGTGCCACCAGCAGAGACAAATCTGGGGCCAACGTCCTGACTTTC

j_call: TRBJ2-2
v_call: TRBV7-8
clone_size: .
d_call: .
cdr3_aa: CASSPRVGELFF
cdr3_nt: TGTGCCAGCAGCCCCCGGGTTGGGGAGCTGTTTTTT

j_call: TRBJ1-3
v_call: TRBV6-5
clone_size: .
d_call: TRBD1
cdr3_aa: CASRRGGRGNTIYF
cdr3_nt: TGTGCCAGCAGGCGGGGGGGCAGGGGGAACACCATATATTTT

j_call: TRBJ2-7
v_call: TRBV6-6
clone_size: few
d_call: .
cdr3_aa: CASSNTDEQYF
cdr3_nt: TGTGCCAGCAGCAACACCGACGAGCAGTACTTC

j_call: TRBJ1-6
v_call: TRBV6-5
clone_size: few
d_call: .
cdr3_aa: CASSYSGSTLHF
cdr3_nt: TGTGCCAGCAGTTACTCAGGGAGTACCCTCCACTTT

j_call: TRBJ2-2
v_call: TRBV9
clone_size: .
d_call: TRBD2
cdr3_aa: CASSVVGDRWNGREGSGELFF
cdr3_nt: TGTGCCAGCAGCGTAGTAGGCGACCGATGGAATGGGCGGGAGGGCTCCGGGGAGCTGTTTTTT

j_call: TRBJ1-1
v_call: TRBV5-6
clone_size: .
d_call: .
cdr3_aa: CASSLAPPRSRGMNTEAFF
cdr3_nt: TGTGCCAGCAGCTTGGCCCCACCAAGGTCCAGGGGTATGAACACTGAAGCTTTCTTT

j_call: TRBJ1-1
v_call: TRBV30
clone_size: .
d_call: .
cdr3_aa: CAWSVRKGQNTEAFF
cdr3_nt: TGTGCCTGGAGTGTACGTAAGGGGCAAAACACTGAAGCTTTCTTT

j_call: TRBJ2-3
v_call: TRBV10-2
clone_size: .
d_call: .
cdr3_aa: CASSSFADTDTQYF
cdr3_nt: TGCGCCAGCAGCTCGTTCGCGGACACAGATACGCAGTATTTT

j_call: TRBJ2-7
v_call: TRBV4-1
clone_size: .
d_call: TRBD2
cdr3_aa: CASSLSGGYEQYF
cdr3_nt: TGCGCCAGCAGCCTCAGCGGGGGGTACGAGCAGTACTTC

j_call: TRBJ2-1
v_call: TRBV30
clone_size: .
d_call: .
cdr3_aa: CAWQDNPSEQFF
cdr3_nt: TGTGCCTGGCAGGACAACCCTAGTGAGCAGTTCTTC